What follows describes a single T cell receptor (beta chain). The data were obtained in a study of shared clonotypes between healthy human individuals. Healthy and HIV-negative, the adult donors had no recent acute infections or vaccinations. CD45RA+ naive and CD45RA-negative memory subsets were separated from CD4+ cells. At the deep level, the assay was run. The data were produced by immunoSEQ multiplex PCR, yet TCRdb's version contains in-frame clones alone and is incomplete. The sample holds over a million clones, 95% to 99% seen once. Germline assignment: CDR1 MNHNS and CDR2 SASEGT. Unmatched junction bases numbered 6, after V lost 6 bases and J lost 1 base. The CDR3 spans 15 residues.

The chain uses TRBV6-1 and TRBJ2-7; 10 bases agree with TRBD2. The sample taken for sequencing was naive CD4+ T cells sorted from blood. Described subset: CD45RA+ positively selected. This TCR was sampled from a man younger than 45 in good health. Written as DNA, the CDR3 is TGTGCCAGCAGAGCGGGAGGGCTCCGGTCCTACGAGCAGTACTTC. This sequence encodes CASRAGGLRSYEQYF.